This T cell receptor (beta chain) was captured in a study of patients and donors after allogeneic stem cell transplantation. MiXCR, run by TCRdb on the RT-PCR reads, gives a single entry per CDR3 protein. The table records approximately 210,000 distinct CDR3 sequences, around 41% of them present only once. This clonotype was recorded a few times. Germline assignment: CDR1 SEHNR and CDR2 FQNEAQ (reference sequence). The CDR3 extends over 16 amino acids. Trimming at V came to 1 base and at J to 2 bases, leaving 5 bases not matched to a gene. The chain links TRBV7-9 to TRBJ1-5, with 7 bases matching TRBD1. This TCR was sampled from a human donor who was either an allogeneic HSCT recipient or a stem cell or donor lymphocyte infusion donor (not recorded which). It is not recorded whose cells these are; they may come from a transplant donor. Sequencing was performed on blood, either unsorted or a sorted T cell fraction (not recorded which). In nucleotides, the CDR3 is TGTGCCAGCAGCTTAGACAGGGGAGGCGGCAATCAGCCCCAGCATTTT. The encoded protein is CASSLDRGGGNQPQHF.